The 12 T cell receptor beta chains listed next were all sequenced from one sample in a study of cytomegalovirus exposure and HLA in healthy donors. PCR involved 60 Vbeta and 13 Jbeta primers. Clones were read by immunoSEQ multiplex PCR, and TCRdb kept only the in-frame ones, dropping some. The table records 150,000 to 160,000 clones, about four fifths of them present only once. The specimen sequenced was PBMCs. Receptor source: a man under 40 in good health and CMV-seropositive.

The gene calls are TRBV30 and TRBJ2-7; 9 bases align to TRBD1. CDR1 GTSNPN and CDR2 SVGIG come from the germline V gene (reference sequence). V gave up 1 base and J gave up 9 bases; unmatched junction bases: 10. The CDR3 has 14 amino acids. DNA for the CDR3: TGTGCCTGGAGTGGGGGGACAGGGCTGTCCGGGCAGTACTTC. The encoded protein is CAWSGGTGLSGQYF.

This sequence joins TRBV9 and TRBJ2-7; 12 bases are a match to TRBD2. This CDR3 contains 15 residues. With 4 bases clipped from V and 4 bases from J, the junction kept 6 bases outside the gene matches. Germline values: CDR1 SGDLS, CDR2 YYNGEE. The CDR3 loop is CASSQTSGSMYEQYF. The CDR3 nucleotides are TGTGCCAGCAGCCAGACTAGCGGGAGCATGTACGAGCAGTACTTC.

The chain couples TRBV19 to TRBJ1-2, with TRBD1 matching over 10 bases. The junction had 10 bases not matched to a gene; V was cut back by 6 bases and J by 0 bases. Looked up from germline, CDR1 is LNHDA and CDR2 is SQIVND (reference sequence). The CDR3 sequence is 17 residues long. The CDR3 DNA follows: TGTGCCAGTAGGATATTAGGGACAGGGGCAGCTAACTATGGCTACACCTTC. This encodes CASRILGTGAANYGYTF.

This chain links TRBV7-2 with TRBJ2-5; 8 nucleotides agree with TRBD2. From germline, CDR1 is SGHTA and CDR2 FQGNSA. This CDR3 is 15 amino acids long. V was pared by 4 bases and J by 3 bases, with 7 bases of the junction left unmatched. The CDR3 region is CASSSSLAVKETQYF. DNA for the CDR3: TGTGCCAGCAGCTCCTCACTAGCGGTAAAAGAGACCCAGTACTTC. The entire variable domain, with the rest obtained from reference TRBV7-2 and TRBJ2-5, is as follows: GAGVSQSPSNKVTEKGKDVELRCDPISGHTALYWYRQSLGQGLEFLIYFQGNSAPDKSGLPSDRFSAERTGGSVSTLTIQRTQQEDSAVYLCASSSSLAVKETQYFGPGTRLLVL.

This chain connects TRBV5-1 to TRBJ2-7, with D maybe TRBD1 (5 bases). V was shortened by 0 bases and J by 0 bases, with 7 bases between the two germline ends. Germline V gene sequence: CDR1 SGHRS, CDR2 YFSETQ. The CDR3 has 14 residues. The CDR3 nucleotides read TGCGCCAGCAGCTTGGAGGGGAACTCCTACGAGCAGTACTTC. It encodes CASSLEGNSYEQYF.

The chain joins TRBV11-3 to TRBJ2-2, with 7 bases that match TRBD2. Germline V gives CDR1 SGHNT, CDR2 YENEEA. This CDR3 comprises 15 residues. Germline trimming cut 2 bases from V and 7 bases from J; bases unmatched to any gene: 7. CDR3 in DNA: TGTGCCAGCAGCTTATATCCGGGAGGTGGCGGGGAGCTGTTTTTT. This translates into CASSLYPGGGGELFF.

The chain recombines TRBV7-3 with TRBJ2-5; a possible D gene is TRBD1 (7 bases). The germline V gene has CDR1 SGHTA and CDR2 FQGTGA. This CDR3 region has 13 residues. The V end was cut by 5 bases, the J end by 7 bases, with 14 bases between. The CDR3 nucleotides read TGTGCCAGCAGCGCGCGACAGGGAGGGACCCAGTACTTC. This encodes CASSARQGGTQYF.

This chain connects TRBV7-2 to TRBJ2-1; 10 bases agree with TRBD2. V dropped 3 bases and J dropped 8; count of bases not matched to a gene: 1. The V gene's germline CDR1 is SGHTA and CDR2 FQGNSA. The CDR3 length is 13 residues. CDR3 in DNA: TGTGCCAGCAGCTTGACTAGCGGGTATGAGCAGTTCTTC. Its translation is CASSLTSGYEQFF.

The chain employs TRBV18 and TRBJ2-7, with D perhaps TRBD1 (6 bases). Per germline, CDR1 KGHSH and CDR2 LQKENI. The CDR3 consists of 12 residues. Trimming took off 6 bases at V and 3 bases at J, with 9 bases between the two ends. This CDR3 reads CASSGADYEQYF. For the CDR3, the DNA is TGTGCCAGCTCGGGGGCGGACTACGAGCAGTACTTC.

V is TRBV5-1 and J is TRBJ2-1; D remains ambiguous. Trimming stripped 0 bases from V and 4 bases from J, with 8 bases between. The CDR3 length is 14 residues. Germline CDR1 reads SGHRS; CDR2 reads YFSETQ. The CDR3 region has the DNA TGCGCCAGCAGCTTGGCCTCCCAGTACAATGAGCAGTTCTTC. It specifies CASSLASQYNEQFF.

This chain joins TRBV13 and TRBJ2-7; D may be TRBD2 (7 bases). The CDR3 has 14 residues. Between the trimmed V and J ends, which lost 6 bases and 3 bases, there was a span of 15 bases. Per germline, CDR1 PRHDT and CDR2 FYEKMQ (reference sequence). In DNA form, the CDR3 reads TGTGCCAGCAGTCCCAAGAGGGGGGGCTACGAGCAGTACTTC. Its translation is CASSPKRGGYEQYF.

This clone was observed once. V gene TRBV4-2 combines with J gene TRBJ1-2, with D hard to call. Per the germline V gene, CDR1 is LGHNA and CDR2 is YNFKEQ. Between the trimmed V and J ends, which lost 1 base and 4 bases, there was a span of 10 bases. The CDR3 runs 14 residues. The CDR3 protein is CASSQAGEVYGYTF. CDR3 DNA sequence: TGTGCCAGCAGCCAAGCTGGGGAGGTCTATGGCTACACCTTC.